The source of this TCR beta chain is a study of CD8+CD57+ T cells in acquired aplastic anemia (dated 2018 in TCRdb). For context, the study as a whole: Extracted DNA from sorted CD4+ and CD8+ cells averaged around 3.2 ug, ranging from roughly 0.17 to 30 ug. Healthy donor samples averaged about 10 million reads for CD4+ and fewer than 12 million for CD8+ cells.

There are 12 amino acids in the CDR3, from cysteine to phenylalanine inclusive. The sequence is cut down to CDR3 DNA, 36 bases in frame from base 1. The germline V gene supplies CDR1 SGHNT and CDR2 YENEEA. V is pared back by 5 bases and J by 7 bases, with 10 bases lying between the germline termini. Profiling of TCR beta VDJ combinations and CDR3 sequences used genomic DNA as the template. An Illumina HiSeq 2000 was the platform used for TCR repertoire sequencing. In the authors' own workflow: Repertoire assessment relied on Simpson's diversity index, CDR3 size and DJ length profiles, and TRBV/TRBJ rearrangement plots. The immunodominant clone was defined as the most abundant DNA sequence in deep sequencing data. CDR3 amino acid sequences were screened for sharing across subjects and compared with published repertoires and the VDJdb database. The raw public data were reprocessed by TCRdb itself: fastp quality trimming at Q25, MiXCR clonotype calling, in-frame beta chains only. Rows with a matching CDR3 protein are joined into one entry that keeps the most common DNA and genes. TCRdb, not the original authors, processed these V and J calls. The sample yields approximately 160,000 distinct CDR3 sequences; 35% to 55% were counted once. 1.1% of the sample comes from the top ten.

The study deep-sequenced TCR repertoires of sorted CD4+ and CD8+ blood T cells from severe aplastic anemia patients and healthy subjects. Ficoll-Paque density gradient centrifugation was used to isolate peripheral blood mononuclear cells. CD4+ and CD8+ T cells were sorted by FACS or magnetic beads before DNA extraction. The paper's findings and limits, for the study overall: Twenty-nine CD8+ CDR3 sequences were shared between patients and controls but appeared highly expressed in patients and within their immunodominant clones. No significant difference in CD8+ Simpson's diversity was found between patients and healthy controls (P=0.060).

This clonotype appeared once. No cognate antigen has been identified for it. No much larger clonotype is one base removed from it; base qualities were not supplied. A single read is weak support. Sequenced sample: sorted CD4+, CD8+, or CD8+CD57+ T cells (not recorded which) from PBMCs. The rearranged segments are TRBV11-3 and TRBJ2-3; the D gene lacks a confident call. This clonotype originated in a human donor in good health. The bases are TGTGCCAGCAGCCGACAAACCAATACGCAGTATTTT. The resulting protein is CASSRQTNTQYF.